A single sample gave rise to the 25 T cell receptor beta chains below, sequenced in a study of blood T cell repertoires in COVID-19. Measured with immunoSEQ multiplex PCR; TCRdb has only the in-frame clones, and not every one. The sample carries just over 150,000 clones, under 90% recorded once. The sequencing input was peripheral blood. Receptor source: a man aged 60-69 years with acute or convalescent COVID-19.

This clone has more than one count but fewer than ten. Other DNA sequences in this specimen translate into the identical CDR3. This chain uses TRBV3-1 (or the pseudogene TRBV3-2) with TRBJ2-3; TRBD2 is a possible D gene (5 bases). This CDR3 is built from 14 residues. Germline V gene sequence: CDR1 LGHDT, CDR2 YNNKEL (reference sequence). Deletions cut 2 bases from V and 0 bases from J, with 6 bases between. CDR3 sequence reads: CASSQSGSTDTQYF. The CDR3 region has the DNA TGTGCCAGCAGCCAAAGCGGTAGCACAGATACGCAGTATTTT.

This chain joins TRBV24-1 and TRBJ2-7, with no clear D. The CDR3 has 14 amino acids. V lost 5 bases and J 5 bases, leaving 15 bases between the germline ends. Germline V CDR1 and CDR2: KGHDR, SFDVKD. The CDR3 region has the DNA TGTGCCACCAGTGCTGGCGTGAGGAGCAACGAGCAGTACTTC. As protein: CATSAGVRSNEQYF.

The chain recombines TRBV3-1 (or the pseudogene TRBV3-2) with TRBJ2-7; 7 bases line up with TRBD1. The CDR3 covers 13 residues. The germline V gene has CDR1 LGHDT and CDR2 YNNKEL (reference sequence). Losses at the gene ends were 3 bases for V and 3 bases for J; bases not matched to a gene: 2. The CDR3 loop reads CASSQGDSYEQYF. CDR3 coding DNA: TGTGCCAGCAGCCAGGGGGACAGCTACGAGCAGTACTTC.

The sample holds one count of this clone. This chain uses TRBV9 with TRBJ2-2; D is perhaps TRBD2 (6 bases). CDR1 is SGDLS and CDR2 is YYNGEE in the germline V gene. Trimming removed 4 bases from V and 1 base from J, with 14 bases in between. The CDR3 loop spans 16 amino acids. CDR3 nucleotide sequence: TGTGCCAGCAGCCAGGCGGGACGGATGAACACCGGGGAGCTGTTTTTT. Amino acid sequence: CASSQAGRMNTGELFF.

This clone was seen just once. The chain has TRBV28 and TRBJ2-1; 9 positions agree with TRBD1. V was clipped by 3 bases and J by 9 bases; unmatched bases: 9. Germline V gene lookup returns CDR1 MDHEN and CDR2 SYDVKM. The length of the CDR3 is 15 residues. CDR3: CASSLGQGGLSEQFF. The DNA of the CDR3 is TGTGCCAGCAGTTTGGGACAGGGTGGTTTAAGTGAGCAGTTCTTC.

The chain is built from TRBV7-6 and TRBJ2-5; the match to TRBD1 covers 12 bases. The CDR3 covers 16 residues. Germline lookup yields CDR1 SGHVS and CDR2 FNYEAQ. V shed 5 bases and J 7 bases; nucleotides not matched to a gene: 11. CDR3 bases: TGTGCCAGCAGCCCCTGGGGACAGGGGGCCGAAGGGACCCAGTACTTC. As protein: CASSPWGQGAEGTQYF.

The CDR3 reads CASSLAGTAKETQYF. Here the CDR3 DNA reads TGTGCCAGCAGCTTGGCCGGGACAGCAAAAGAGACCCAGTACTTC. The rearrangement uses TRBV7-9 and TRBJ2-5; 7 bases align to TRBD1. The V and J ends lost 3 bases and 3 bases, in that order; junction bases with no gene match: 7. CDR3 size: 15 residues. Per the germline V gene, CDR1 is SEHNR and CDR2 is FQNEAQ (reference sequence).

The chain recombines TRBV5-4 with TRBJ2-3; 8 positions agree with TRBD1. Unmatched junction bases numbered 8, after V lost 0 bases and J lost 8 bases. Germline CDR1 reads SGHNT; CDR2 reads YYREEE (reference sequence). The CDR3 has 15 amino acids. CDR3 nucleotide sequence: TGTGCCAGCAGCTTGGACGGACAGGGATACAGTACGCAGTATTTT. Encoded protein: CASSLDGQGYSTQYF.

This rearrangement joins TRBV5-1 to TRBJ2-2; 8 bases agree with TRBD1. This CDR3 is built from 18 residues. V shed 0 bases and J 5 bases; nucleotides not matched to a gene: 12. CDR1 is SGHRS and CDR2 is YFSETQ in the germline V gene. CDR3 region: CASSLEALDRGGTGELFF. As DNA, the CDR3 is TGCGCCAGCAGCTTGGAGGCCCTAGACAGGGGTGGAACCGGGGAGCTGTTTTTT. Full variable domain (outside the CDR3, taken from reference TRBV5-1 and TRBJ2-2): KAGVTQTPRYLIKTRGQQVTLSCSPISGHRSVSWYQQTPGQGLQFLFEYFSETQRNKGNFPGRFSGRQFSNSRSEMNVSTLELGDSALYLCASSLEALDRGGTGELFFGEGSRLTVL.

Only a few counts were recorded for this clone. The V and J genes are TRBV15 and TRBJ2-3; TRBD2 matches at 7 bases. The germline gives CDR1 LNHNV, CDR2 YYDKDF (reference sequence). The CDR3 sequence is 14 residues long. V gave up 5 bases and J gave up 2 bases; unmatched junction bases: 4. The CDR3 DNA is TGTGCCACCAGCTCTAGCGGCTCCACAGATACGCAGTATTTT. Amino acid sequence: CATSSSGSTDTQYF.

This chain links TRBV6-2 or TRBV6-3 with TRBJ2-7; 12 bases match TRBD1. Germline CDR1 MNHEY, CDR2 SVGEGT. This CDR3 region has 15 residues. Trimming at V came to 2 bases and at J to 5 bases, leaving 4 bases not matched to a gene. CDR3 bases: TGTGCCAGCAGTTACGGGACAGGGGGCCGCAACGAGCAGTACTTC. This codes for CASSYGTGGRNEQYF.

The chain links TRBV12-3 or TRBV12-4 to TRBJ2-4, with D unresolved. V gave up 8 bases and J gave up 4 bases, with 12 bases separating them. The CDR3 runs to 13 residues. The CDR3 nucleotides read TGTGCCAGCGCTCCGGCGGCGAAAAACATTCAGTACTTC. Its protein product is CASAPAAKNIQYF.

The rearrangement links TRBV2 to TRBJ2-7; D unresolved. Trimming shortened V by 2 bases and J by 3 bases, and 17 bases separated the two germline ends. Germline values: CDR1 SNHLY, CDR2 FYNNEI. The CDR3 loop spans 16 amino acids. CDR3 loop: CASSEISYESNYEQYF. As DNA, the CDR3 is TGTGCCAGCAGTGAAATCTCCTACGAGAGTAACTACGAGCAGTACTTC.

In this sample, this clone turned up once. The rearrangement links TRBV5-4 to TRBJ1-4; 12 positions agree with TRBD1. Germline-derived CDR1 and CDR2 are SGHNT and YYREEE (reference sequence). The CDR3 spans 15 residues. V gave up 0 bases and J gave up 8 bases; unmatched junction bases: 2. For the CDR3, the DNA is TGTGCCAGCAGCTTGGCGGGGACAGGGGGCGAAAAACTGTTTTTT. Translating gives CASSLAGTGGEKLFF.

The chain combines TRBV6-5 with TRBJ2-7; possible D gene TRBD2, 5 bases. In germline, CDR1 is MNHEY, CDR2 SVGAGI. V was shortened by 5 bases and J by 4 bases, with 18 bases between the two germline ends. The CDR3 has 15 amino acids. The CDR3 DNA reads as TGTGCCAGCAGTCCTACCTGGACCGCGGGTTACGAGCAGTACTTC. Amino acids: CASSPTWTAGYEQYF.

Concerning this clone: An end of the junction differs from the germline gene, which may be a read error. J is TRBJ1-4 and V is TRBV6-2 or TRBV6-3; tentatively, D is TRBD1 (5 bases). The CDR3 has 15 residues. In germline, CDR1 is MNHEY, CDR2 SVGEGT. CDR3 protein: CASSPWTSSKEKLFF. CDR3 nucleotides: TGTGCCAGCAGCCCCTGGACATCGTCTAAGGAAAAACTGTTTTTT.

J is TRBJ1-5 and V is TRBV7-3; no clear D. This CDR3 spans 14 amino acids. The V gene's germline CDR1 is SGHTA and CDR2 FQGTGA. Trimming took 7 bases from V and 1 from J, leaving 11 bases between them. The CDR3 spells CASTLGRSNQPQHF. Here the CDR3 DNA reads TGTGCCAGCACCCTTGGCAGGAGCAATCAGCCCCAGCATTTT.

The rearrangement joins TRBV12-3 or TRBV12-4 to TRBJ2-7, with TRBD1 as a possible D gene (5 bases). Trimming took off 6 bases at V and 5 bases at J, with 14 bases between the two ends. This CDR3 is built from 13 residues. The CDR3 DNA follows: TGTGCCAGCAGAACCAGGGTTTCAGACGAGCAGTACTTC. The encoded protein is CASRTRVSDEQYF.

The chain employs TRBV28 and TRBJ2-1, with 8 positions matching TRBD2. The germline V gene encodes CDR1 MDHEN and CDR2 SYDVKM. This CDR3 spans 16 amino acids. The V gene end was trimmed by 5 bases and the J gene end by 4 bases; junction bases not matched to a gene: 10. This CDR3 reads CASSPGGSGTYNEQFF. The CDR3 nucleotides read TGTGCCAGCAGTCCGGGAGGTAGCGGGACTTACAATGAGCAGTTCTTC.

V gene TRBV27 combines with J gene TRBJ1-2, with D perhaps matching TRBD1 (6 bases). Germline-derived CDR1 and CDR2 are MNHEY and SMNVEV (reference sequence). V lost 4 bases to trimming and J lost 8 bases, with 20 bases between them. This CDR3 is built from 15 residues. CDR3 in amino acids: CASSSNPGQLQGYTF. CDR3 DNA sequence: TGTGCCAGCAGTTCCAACCCAGGACAGTTACAGGGCTACACCTTC.

Details on this clone: Mismatch with germline at one junction end may stem from a read error. The gene calls are TRBV6-4 and TRBJ2-7, with TRBD2 matching 7 bases. This CDR3 comprises 14 residues. Germline V gene data show CDR1 as MRHNA and CDR2 as SNTAGT. The CDR3 DNA reads TGTGCCGGCAGATCTAGCGGTTCATCCTACGAGCAGTACTTC. Its protein is CAGRSSGSSYEQYF.

The genes are TRBV3-1 (or the pseudogene TRBV3-2) and TRBJ2-5; D uncertain. The CDR3 sequence is 11 residues long. Germline V gives CDR1 LGHDT, CDR2 YNNKEL (reference sequence). V was clipped by 6 bases and J by 9 bases, with 11 bases between them. In DNA form, the CDR3 reads TGTGCCAGCAGTCGAGGCTCCGCCCAGTACTTC. Its translation: CASSRGSAQYF.

The chain's CDR3 is CAIRGLAGEGEQFF. CDR3 nucleotide sequence: TGTGCCATCAGAGGACTAGCGGGAGAAGGTGAGCAGTTCTTC. This chain connects TRBV10-3 to TRBJ2-1; 13 bases are a match to TRBD2. The V and J ends lost 6 bases and 9 bases, in that order; junction bases with no gene match: 5. CDR1 is ENHRY, CDR2 SYGVKD, per germline. The CDR3 covers 14 residues.

The chain joins TRBV3-1 (or the pseudogene TRBV3-2) to TRBJ2-7; TRBD2 is a possible D gene (6 bases). This CDR3 has 16 residues. Germline values: CDR1 LGHDT, CDR2 YNNKEL (reference sequence). The ends were cut back, 2 bases at V and 1 base at J, with 15 bases in the middle. CDR3 in DNA: TGTGCCAGCAGCCAAACACCTAGCGCCTTATCCTACGAGCAGTACTTC. It encodes CASSQTPSALSYEQYF.

This sequence joins TRBV28 and TRBJ1-4, with 11 bases matching TRBD1. V gave up 5 bases and J gave up 0 bases; unmatched junction bases: 5. Germline V lookup: CDR1 MDHEN, CDR2 SYDVKM. This CDR3 is built from 17 residues. The CDR3, as DNA: TGTGCCAGCAGTGCTTCGGGACAGGGGGCAACTAATGAAAAACTGTTTTTT. It codes for CASSASGQGATNEKLFF.